This T cell receptor beta chain was sequenced during a study of blood T cell repertoires in COVID-19. Generated by immunoSEQ multiplex PCR, the TCRdb table keeps only in-frame clones and is missing some. The sample contains 95,000 to 150,000 clones, 80% of which appear only once. Only a few counts were recorded for this clone. The CDR3 extends over 13 amino acids. J was trimmed by 5 bases and V by 7 bases; bases with no gene match: 6. The V gene's germline CDR1 is SQVTM and CDR2 ANQGSEA. The source material was peripheral blood. The genes are TRBV29-1 and TRBJ2-2; 8 bases align to TRBD1. This clonotype was sampled from a man aged 55 to 69 with active or convalescent COVID-19. CDR3 DNA sequence: TGCAGCGCCACAGGGGGTCGGACCGGGGAGCTGTTTTTT. Translation: CSATGGRTGELFF.